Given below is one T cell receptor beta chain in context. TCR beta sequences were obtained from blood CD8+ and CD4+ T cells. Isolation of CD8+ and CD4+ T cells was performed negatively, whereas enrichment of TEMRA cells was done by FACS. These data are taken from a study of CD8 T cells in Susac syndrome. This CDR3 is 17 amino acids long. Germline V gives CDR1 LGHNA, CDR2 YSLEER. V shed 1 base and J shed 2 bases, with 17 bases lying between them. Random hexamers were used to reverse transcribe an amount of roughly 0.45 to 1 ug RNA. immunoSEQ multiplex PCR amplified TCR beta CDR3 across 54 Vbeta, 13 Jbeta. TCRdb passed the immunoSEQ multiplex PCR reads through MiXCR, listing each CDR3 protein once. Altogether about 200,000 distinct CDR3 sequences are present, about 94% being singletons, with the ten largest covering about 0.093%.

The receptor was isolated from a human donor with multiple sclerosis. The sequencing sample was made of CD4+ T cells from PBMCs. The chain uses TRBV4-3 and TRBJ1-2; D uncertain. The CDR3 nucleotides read TGCGCCAGCAGCCAAGGTGACGGAGGTTCCCGCAACTATGGCTACACCTTC. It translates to CASSQGDGGSRNYGYTF.